The rows below give T cell receptor beta chains drawn from one sample of a study of shared clonotypes between healthy human individuals. The protocol was immunoSEQ multiplex PCR, while the TCRdb copy is restricted to in-frame clones and leaves out a portion. The sample lists about 2.5 million clones; approximately 90% were seen once. Specimen: naive CD4+ T cells from PBMCs. These receptors were collected from a man in his late teens or twenties in good health. Some clones in this sample may be carry-over from other donors' samples. Both conserved end residues are part of each CDR3. The D gene is left open where the match is weak. Expanded clones get a size class; other rows say once, few or many, or leave the size out.

TGCGCCAGCAGCTTGGATCCTAGCGGAACGAGAGGGGAGCAGTACTTC | CASSLDPSGTRGEQYF | TRBD2 | - | TRBV5-1 | 16 | TRBJ2-7
TGTGCCAGCAGTTTAATTGGAAACACCATATATTTT | CASSLIGNTIYF | - | - | TRBV28 | 12 | TRBJ1-3
TGTGCCAGCAGCCAAGTCCAGGGGGAGACGCAGTATTTT | CASSQVQGETQYF | TRBD1 | - | TRBV4-2 | 13 | TRBJ2-3
TGTGCCAGTAGTATTAGGCTAGCTGGCGGGGAGCTGTTTTTT | CASSIRLAGGELFF | - | - | TRBV19 | 14 | TRBJ2-2
TGTGCCAGCAGCCCCGGGACGGTTACCTACGAGCAGTACTTC | CASSPGTVTYEQYF | - | - | TRBV6-5 | 14 | TRBJ2-7
TGTGCCAGCTCACCCCTAGCGGGGAGCTCCTACGAGCAGTACTTC | CASSPLAGSSYEQYF | TRBD2 | - | TRBV18 | 15 | TRBJ2-7
TGTGCCAGCAGCTTAGCAGGGGGGAACACTGAAGCTTTCTTT | CASSLAGGNTEAFF | - | - | TRBV7-2 | 14 | TRBJ1-1
TGTGCCAGCAGTTTAGGGGTGGGCAGCCGGGGAGAAAAACTGTTTTTT | CASSLGVGSRGEKLFF | - | once | TRBV28 | 16 | TRBJ1-4
TGTGCCAGCTCACCGCAGGCGTCCTTTAGCACAGATACGCAGTATTTT | CASSPQASFSTDTQYF | - | - | TRBV18 | 16 | TRBJ2-3
TGTGCCAGCAGCTCCGGCGGGGTGAGCACAGATACGCAGTATTTT | CASSSGGVSTDTQYF | - | - | TRBV5-4 | 15 | TRBJ2-3
TGCGCCAGCAGCCAGACCGGGACAGGGACCTACGAGCAGTACTTC | CASSQTGTGTYEQYF | TRBD1 | - | TRBV4-3 | 15 | TRBJ2-7
TGCGCCAGCAGCCAATGGGGGGCTTCCAGCTCCTACAATGAGCAGTTCTTC | CASSQWGASSSYNEQFF | - | once | TRBV4-1 | 17 | TRBJ2-1
TGTGCCAGCAGCCCGAAGTATAGCGGGAGCTCCTACAATGAGCAGTTCTTC | CASSPKYSGSSYNEQFF | TRBD2 | - | TRBV7-9 | 17 | TRBJ2-1
TGTGCCAGCAGTTCTCGGGGCGCGGGAAACATTCAGTACTTC | CASSSRGAGNIQYF | - | - | TRBV28 | 14 | TRBJ2-4
TGTGCCAGCAGCGCGGCGGGAGGGACCTACGAGCAGTACTTC | CASSAAGGTYEQYF | TRBD2 | once | TRBV28 | 14 | TRBJ2-7
TGTGCCAGCAGATCGGGACGGATGGGTATTGAAAAACTGTTTTTT | CASRSGRMGIEKLFF | - | few | TRBV27 | 15 | TRBJ1-4
TGTGCCAGCAGCTTAGACTGGCCGGGGACTGAAGCTTTCTTT | CASSLDWPGTEAFF | - | - | TRBV11-2 | 14 | TRBJ1-1
TGTGCCACCAGCAGAGATTCAGGGGAAGGGGTTGGCTACGAGCAGTACTTC | CATSRDSGEGVGYEQYF | - | - | TRBV15 | 17 | TRBJ2-7
TGTGCCAGCAGTTTAATACCCGGGCAGAACATTCAGTACTTC | CASSLIPGQNIQYF | - | once | TRBV28 | 14 | TRBJ2-4
TGTGCCAGCAGTATGGACAGAACCGGGGAGCTGTTTTTT | CASSMDRTGELFF | - | once | TRBV6-4 | 13 | TRBJ2-2
TGCGCCAGCAGCTTAGAGGGCCCGGCTAATGAAAAACTGTTTTTT | CASSLEGPANEKLFF | - | - | TRBV5-1 | 15 | TRBJ1-4
TGCGCCAGCAGCTTTCAACAGGGGGCAGGAAACATTCAGTACTTC | CASSFQQGAGNIQYF | TRBD1 | once | TRBV5-1 | 15 | TRBJ2-4
TGTGCCAGCAGCTTACGCTACAACGAAGAGGGAAAACTGTTTTTT | CASSLRYNEEGKLFF | - | - | TRBV13 | 15 | TRBJ1-4
TGTGCCAGCAGTTTCACTATAGCGGGAGCGGGGGAGCAGTACTTC | CASSFTIAGAGEQYF | TRBD2 | - | TRBV13 | 15 | TRBJ2-7
TGTGCCAGCAGCTTAGTAGGCTCGGCGGATGAAGCTTTCTTT | CASSLVGSADEAFF | - | - | TRBV7-2 | 14 | TRBJ1-1
TGTGCCAGCAGCTTGGGTCAGGGAAGGGGCTCAGATACGCAGTATTTT | CASSLGQGRGSDTQYF | - | - | TRBV5-6 | 16 | TRBJ2-3
TGTGCCTGGAGTGTATCCGGGAGACAGACAAACTATGGCTACACCTTC | CAWSVSGRQTNYGYTF | - | - | TRBV30 | 16 | TRBJ1-2
TGTGCCAGCGGAGGGGTCCGGGTTGGCACTGAAGCTTTCTTT | CASGGVRVGTEAFF | - | - | TRBV9 | 14 | TRBJ1-1